One and the same sample provided the 9 T cell receptor beta chains below, sequenced in a study of regulatory T cells in long-lasting Graves disease (dated by TCRdb to 2020 to 2022). The library came from multiplex PCR. The listed sequencing device is Illumina HiSeq 4000. CDR3 regions were amplified by Arm-PCR with iRepertoire HTBI primers to construct TCR beta libraries. TCRdb trimmed public reads at Q25 via fastp, called clones via MiXCR and kept in-frame beta chains. Every entry covers one CDR3 protein and lists the most common genes and DNA from its rows. This sample has roughly 560,000 distinct CDR3 sequences in its table, and about 12% of those were observed once. 8.9% of the sample rests with the top ten. Read against the paper, the sample's time point label means: newly diagnosed GD, antithyroid drugs for less than 3 months. For both TCR sequencing and RNA sequencing, RNA was extracted from PBMCs in TRIzol.

The same sample was also used in a study of T cells in Graves' hyperthyroidism and ophthalmopathy.

Sample: peripheral blood mononuclear cells (PBMCs), taken at new diagnosis, from a patient treated with antithyroid drugs. The source is a woman aged 30 to 39 with Graves disease. Donor details come from another sample of the same person, matched by shared clones.

The chain combines TRBV6-4 with TRBJ2-1, with TRBD2 identical over 8 bases. Per the germline V gene, CDR1 is MRHNA and CDR2 is SNTAGT. Trimming removed 4 bases from V and 1 base from J; junction bases left unmatched: 0. CDR3 length equals 14 residues. The chain's CDR3 is CASSASGSYNEQFF. The CDR3 DNA reads TGTGCCAGCAGTGCTAGCGGGTCCTACAATGAGCAGTTCTTC.

The chain employs TRBV20-1 and TRBJ2-5; 9 positions match TRBD1. CDR3 length: 13 amino acids. In germline, CDR1 is DFQATT, CDR2 SNEGSKA (reference sequence). V lost 8 bases, J lost 6 bases, and 10 bases stayed unmatched. The CDR3, as DNA: TGCAGTACGCGGGACAGGGTGATGAAGACCCAGTACTTC. This gives the protein CSTRDRVMKTQYF.

Many counts were recorded for this clonotype. CDR3 in DNA: TGTGCCAGCAGCCCGATTACGGGGGGAAAACTGTTTTTT. It encodes CASSPITGGKLFF. This chain uses TRBV3-1 with TRBJ1-4, with D possibly being TRBD1 (5 bases). Germline values: CDR1 LGHDT, CDR2 YNNKEL (reference sequence). Trimming shortened V by 4 bases and J by 10 bases, and 13 bases separated the two germline ends. The CDR3 has 13 amino acids.

The chain uses TRBV24-1 and TRBJ1-2; D perhaps matches TRBD1 (5 bases). The CDR3 is made up of 15 amino acids. V lost 5 bases and J 4 bases, leaving 16 bases between the germline ends. Germline assignment: CDR1 KGHDR and CDR2 SFDVKD. As DNA, the CDR3 is TGTGCCACCAGTGCCCGAGGCAGGGACGGCTATGGCTACACCTTC. Translated: CATSARGRDGYGYTF.

At least ten counts were recorded for this clonotype. The V and J genes are TRBV5-8 and TRBJ1-6; no reliable D call. The length of the CDR3 is 14 residues. Germline lookup yields CDR1 SGHTS and CDR2 YDEGEE. The V end was cut by 2 bases, the J end by 6 bases, with 9 bases between. DNA of the CDR3: TGTGCCAGCAGCTTAGGCTTCGTTAATTCACCCCTCCACTTT. This translates into CASSLGFVNSPLHF.

Many counts were recorded for this clonotype. V gene TRBV5-5 combines with J gene TRBJ2-5; D might be TRBD1 or TRBD2, each matching 5 bases. The CDR3 is 16 amino acids. V was shortened by 4 bases and J by 0 bases, with 16 bases between the two germline ends. Germline V gene sequence: CDR1 SGHKS, CDR2 YYEKEE (reference sequence). In DNA, the CDR3 is TGTGCCAGCAGCCCCCTGGGGCTGAGGGACCAAGAGACCCAGTACTTC. Residues: CASSPLGLRDQETQYF. Full variable domain (rest looked up from reference TRBV5-5 and TRBJ2-5): DAGVTQSPTHLIKTRGQQVTLRCSPISGHKSVSWYQQVLGQGPQFIFQYYEKEERGRGNFPDRFSARQFPNYSSELNVNALLLGDSALYLCASSPLGLRDQETQYFGPGTRLLVL.

This clonotype was seen more than once but under ten times. This rearrangement joins TRBV28 to TRBJ2-7; maybe TRBD1 (5 bases). The CDR3 totals 15 residues. The V end was cut by 5 bases, the J end by 2 bases, with 16 bases between. The germline V gene has CDR1 MDHEN and CDR2 SYDVKM. DNA of the CDR3: TGTGCCAGCAGTCTCCCCAGGACATTGGCCTACGAGCAGTACTTC. Translated: CASSLPRTLAYEQYF.

This clonotype showed up just a few times. The chain uses TRBV28 and TRBJ1-1; 10 positions agree with TRBD1. The ends lost 7 bases at V and 4 bases at J; junction bases unmatched: 6. CDR3 length: 14 amino acids. Germline CDR1 and CDR2: MDHEN and SYDVKM. This chain's CDR3 is CASTPGQGGTEAFF. The CDR3 bases are TGTGCCAGCACCCCCGGACAGGGGGGCACTGAAGCTTTCTTT. The full variable domain, its missing parts supplied by reference TRBV28 and TRBJ1-1, is DVKVTQSSRYLVKRTGEKVFLECVQDMDHENMFWYRQDPGLGLRLIYFSYDVKMKEKGDIPEGYSVSREKKERFSLILESASTNQTSMYLCASTPGQGGTEAFFGQGTRLTVV.

In its sample, this clonotype was seen a few times. The rearrangement links TRBV5-4 to TRBJ1-4; 11 nucleotides line up with TRBD1. Germline assignment: CDR1 SGHNT and CDR2 YYREEE (reference sequence). Trimming removed 1 base from V and 7 bases from J; junction bases left unmatched: 3. The CDR3 has 15 amino acids. This chain's CDR3 is CASSLRTGGLEKLFF. CDR3 DNA: TGTGCCAGCAGCTTGAGGACAGGGGGCCTTGAAAAACTGTTTTTT.